This TCR beta chain derives from a study of blood T cell repertoires in COVID-19. Study background: COVID-19 samples collected from the United States, Italy and Spain covered acute and convalescent phases.

CDR1 is MGHDK and CDR2 is SYGVNS in the germline V gene. The CDR3 contains 16 residues. The V end was cut by 0 bases, the J end by 6 bases, with 17 bases between. The assay was immunoSEQ multiplex PCR, and TCRdb's table has in-frame clones only and misses some. The table shows 190,000 or so clones, with more than 75% occurring only once. The chain uses TRBV25-1 and TRBJ1-2; possible D gene TRBD1, 5 bases. The receptor was isolated from a woman in her late teens or twenties who had recovered from COVID-19. The sample consisted of peripheral blood. The CDR3 DNA reads as TGTGCCAGCAGTGAATATTATACTATAGGACAAGATGGCTACACCTTC. Encoded protein: CASSEYYTIGQDGYTF.